This record concerns one T cell receptor beta chain sequence. The source of the sample is a study of blood T cell repertoires in COVID-19. The overall study: Material from acute and convalescent COVID-19 was sourced from the United States, Italy and Spain. Nucleic acid was either cDNA or gDNA, and it came from T cells, B-cell-depleted T cells, or PBMCs.

Per the original data handling: Scientists estimated how many nucleated cells there were by amplifying reference gene primers. Data came from immunoSEQ multiplex PCR; TCRdb stores just in-frame clones and leaves some out. That table gives V, J and clone size, and the DNA gave D and trimming. In the table there are tens of thousands of clones, around four fifths of which are singletons. The CDR3 length is 14 residues. Looked up from germline, CDR1 is KGHSH and CDR2 is LQKENI. V shed 2 bases and J 2 bases; nucleotides not matched to a gene: 3. The V gene is TRBV18, the J gene TRBJ2-7, with TRBD1 identical over 7 bases. The TCR was taken from a human donor in a cohort sampled during active COVID-19. The sample consisted of peripheral blood. The CDR3 DNA follows: TGTGCCAGCTCACCATCCAGGGGGACCTACGAGCAGTACTTC. The encoded protein is CASSPSRGTYEQYF.